This T cell receptor (beta chain) emerged from a study of blood T cells in healthy people across ages (dated by TCRdb to about 2015). With respect to the entire study: In model experiments, template switching captured roughly one uniquely barcoded TCR beta cDNA molecule for every two T cells. Age-related changes in TCR beta repertoire diversity were measured in the study by deep sequencing normalized with unique cDNA molecular identifiers. For two donors (one aged 18 to 29 and one aged 80 or older), the study analyzed two additional independent replicas of 1 million unique cDNA reads from the same blood draw. To avoid experimental bias, donors of different ages were randomly spread across the sequencing lanes. The donors were split into four age groups: young (average 16 years), middle-aged (about 40), aged (over 55) and long-lived (about 74). Broad study findings and their caveats: Compared with the aged group, the long-lived group had more naive CD4+ T cells, fewer expanded clones and increased TCR diversity, suggesting age selection. Because profiling used bulk unsorted PBMCs, naive and antigen-experienced compartments could not be compared conclusively. Because the CMV infection status of the donors was unknown, age-related changes in expanded clonotypes may potentially have been confounded. The percentage of naive T cells measured by flow cytometry correlated strongly with observed TCR beta diversity. As age increased, observed TCR beta diversity per million T cells dropped in a roughly linear way, and a significant reduction was already evident by age about 40. Estimates of total diversity based on one million sequenced T cells were considered lower bounds and underestimates.

The donors were some 36 Caucasian individuals from Russia, aged roughly 6 to 90 years, who were systemically healthy. About 10 milliliters of peripheral blood were collected from each donor into EDTA-treated Vacutainer tubes. Ficoll-Paque density-gradient centrifugation was used to isolate PBMCs, with at least 6.5 million per sample. Total RNA was extracted from PBMCs with Trizol reagent, with at least 6 micrograms obtained per sample. For every donor, flow cytometry on a PBMC aliquot measured the percentage of naive CD45RAhigh/CD27high T cells. Library construction relied on 5' RACE. TCRdb lists the instrument as Illumina HiSeq 2500. The second PCR ran for about 6 to 12 cycles and used a J-beta primer mix along with a sample-barcoded 5' primer. A template-switch 5' adaptor carrying 12 random nucleotides introduced a unique molecular identifier onto each TCR beta cDNA molecule. Each sample yielded at least 2.5 million CDR3-containing paired-end reads. All of the RNA was converted into first-strand cDNA using the Mint cDNA synthesis kit, with a TRBC-specific oligonucleotide serving as the primer. Following uracil-DNA glycosylase treatment, all cDNA underwent a first 18-cycle PCR with the universal primers M1SS and BC2_uni_R. As for the original processing: For normalization, 1 million high-quality reads, each with a distinct molecular identifier, were randomly selected from each sample. Reads sharing molecular identifiers were discarded rather than binned into consensus sequences. MiTCR, set to a Q25 quality threshold and the strictest error-elimination algorithm, was used for CDR3 identification, clonotype clustering and error correction. A nonparametric unseen species model with Euler transformation was used to estimate a lower bound on total TCR beta diversity. TCRdb applied fastp at Q25 and MiXCR to the public reads, then kept only in-frame beta chains. Identical CDR3 proteins give one entry, which carries the most common genes and DNA. The V and J calls shown here were made by TCRdb, not taken from the authors' results. The sample table holds 600,000 to 800,000 distinct CDR3 sequences, of which 52% were seen once. Of the sample, 13% is held by the ten largest clones.

There are a few counts of this clonotype. Its cognate antigen has yet to be identified. Within one base of it there is no much larger clone, and no base qualities were kept. The sequence was collected from a woman older than 75 in good health. The source material was blood.

The CDR3 sequence is CASRKTGNSPLHF. The nucleotides are TGTGCCAGCAGGAAGACAGGGAATTCACCCCTCCACTTT. The receptor chain draws on TRBV5-6 and TRBJ1-6, with 7 bases matching TRBD1. Trimming takes 5 bases off V and 7 bases off J; junction bases not matched to a gene: 3. Sequences SGHDT (CDR1) and YYEEEE (CDR2) are obtained from the germline V gene. There are 13 amino acids in the CDR3, from cysteine to phenylalanine inclusive. Only the CDR3 DNA stays, 39 bases, in frame from base 1.